A single sample is the source of the 21 T cell receptor beta chains below, sequenced in a study of T cells in localized non-small cell lung cancer (dated by TCRdb to 2018 to 2021). Receptor amplification or capture employed the immunoSEQ multiplex PCR assay. The clones in this table, taken by TCRdb from immuneACCESS, are in-frame only. Not every clone is retained; where verified, under half of the shortfall comes from an unresolved V gene, and the cause of the rest is unknown. In this sample the table shows over 70,000 clones, approximately 90% of which occur a single time. The biggest ten clones account for about 4% of the sample. The specimen was PBMCs, collected before any cancer treatment. These receptors all stem from a woman aged 35 to 70 with stage II squamous cell lung carcinoma.

The chain uses TRBV28 and TRBJ1-2; TRBD1 agrees at 9 bases. There are 13 residues in the CDR3. V dropped 4 bases and J dropped 8; count of bases not matched to a gene: 5. From germline, CDR1 is MDHEN and CDR2 SYDVKM. CDR3 residues: CASSSGQGLGYTF. The CDR3 DNA is TGTGCCAGCAGTTCTGGACAGGGGTTGGGCTACACCTTC.

This clone was seen only once. The chain recombines TRBV10-3 with TRBJ2-3; no clear D gene. CDR1 ENHRY and CDR2 SYGVKD come from the germline V gene. V gave up 6 bases and J gave up 0 bases, with 4 bases separating them. The CDR3 is made up of 12 amino acids. The chain's CDR3 is CAISVSTDTQYF. Written as DNA, the CDR3 is TGTGCCATCAGCGTGAGCACAGATACGCAGTATTTT.

The chain joins TRBV27 to TRBJ2-3; D may be TRBD1 (5 bases). V shed 6 bases and J shed 8 bases, with 9 bases lying between them. Looked up from germline, CDR1 is MNHEY and CDR2 is SMNVEV (reference sequence). CDR3 length: 11 residues. The CDR3 loop reads CASRTASTQYF. CDR3 nucleotide sequence: TGTGCCAGCAGGACAGCGAGTACGCAGTATTTT.

This chain uses TRBV11-2 with TRBJ2-3, with TRBD2 identical over 8 bases. Germline V gene sequence: CDR1 SGHAT, CDR2 FQNNGV. The V and J ends lost 8 bases and 2 bases, in that order; junction bases with no gene match: 9. The CDR3 is made up of 15 amino acids. CDR3 sequence (DNA): TGTGCCAGCGGATCCGGGGGGGGCCTCACAGATACGCAGTATTTT. Amino acid sequence: CASGSGGGLTDTQYF.

The chain joins TRBV25-1 to TRBJ1-6; D remains unclear. The CDR3 spans 17 residues. Per the germline V gene, CDR1 is MGHDK and CDR2 is SYGVNS. The ends were cut back, 2 bases at V and 9 bases at J, with 20 bases in the middle. The CDR3 is CASSEATPGLSGSPLHF. The CDR3 DNA reads TGTGCCAGCAGTGAAGCCACCCCAGGACTAAGCGGTTCACCCCTCCACTTT.

This clone is a singleton in its sample. The chain joins TRBV4-1 to TRBJ1-3; 7 bases are a match to TRBD1. The V and J ends lost 3 bases and 9 bases, in that order; junction bases with no gene match: 5. This CDR3 region has 13 residues. CDR1 is MGHRA, CDR2 YSYEKL, per germline. Here the CDR3 DNA reads TGCGCCAGCAGCCAGGCAGGGGGAGCCACCATATATTTT. Amino acid sequence: CASSQAGGATIYF.

This chain joins TRBV29-1 and TRBJ1-2; no clear D gene. The CDR3 spans 13 residues. V lost 6 bases and J lost 7, with 18 bases in between. Germline values: CDR1 SQVTM, CDR2 ANQGSEA. The CDR3 DNA follows: TGCAGCGTCCCGGTTAATAATCTCGTTGGCTACACCTTC. Its translation is CSVPVNNLVGYTF.

CDR3: CASSNLSGYTF. The CDR3 bases are TGTGCCAGTAGCAACCTCTCAGGCTACACCTTC. V usage is TRBV19 and J usage is TRBJ1-2; D unresolved. This CDR3 contains 11 residues. V was clipped by 6 bases and J by 8 bases, with 10 bases between them. Germline loops: CDR1 LNHDA, CDR2 SQIVND (reference sequence).

V gene TRBV5-6 combines with J gene TRBJ1-1, with TRBD1 identical over 8 bases. CDR1 is SGHDT and CDR2 is YYEEEE in the germline V gene. Trimming at V came to 0 bases and at J to 7 bases, leaving 11 bases not matched to a gene. This CDR3 is built from 16 residues. The CDR3 sequence is CASSLVQAGGNGEAFF. DNA of the CDR3: TGTGCCAGCAGCTTGGTACAGGCAGGGGGCAATGGTGAAGCTTTCTTT.

The chain combines TRBV28 with TRBJ1-2; a weak D match, TRBD1 (6 bases). The CDR3 covers 16 residues. Deletions cut 6 bases from V and 6 bases from J, with 23 bases between. Germline CDR1 reads MDHEN; CDR2 reads SYDVKM. The CDR3 coding sequence is TGTGCCAGCAGCTCAACCTATAACAGGGATAGGAATGGCTACACCTTC. Amino acids: CASSSTYNRDRNGYTF.

The gene calls are TRBV5-4 and TRBJ2-7; 8 nucleotides agree with TRBD2. Germline assignment: CDR1 SGHNT and CDR2 YYREEE (reference sequence). With V trimmed by 0 bases and J by 2 bases, 4 bases remained unmatched. The CDR3 has 15 residues. The CDR3 DNA sequence: TGTGCCAGCAGCTTGGGGAGCGGGGGCCCCTACGAGCAGTACTTC. It encodes CASSLGSGGPYEQYF.

This clone was seen a single time. This chain uses TRBV10-1 with TRBJ1-1; 9 bases match TRBD1. V shed 6 bases and J 4 bases; nucleotides not matched to a gene: 9. CDR1 and CDR2 (germline): WNHNN, SYGVQD (reference sequence). The CDR3 consists of 15 residues. The DNA for the CDR3 is TGCGCCAGCAGCGTCTCGACAGGGGGTTTCACTGAAGCTTTCTTT. The encoded protein is CASSVSTGGFTEAFF.

The chain links TRBV14 to TRBJ2-5; D gene ambiguous. V dropped 4 bases and J dropped 5 bases, with 14 bases sitting between them. The CDR3 has 14 residues. Germline CDR1 and CDR2: SGHDN and FVKESK. The CDR3: CASSRLGLGETQYF. For the CDR3, the DNA is TGTGCCAGCAGCCGCCTCGGGCTTGGGGAGACCCAGTACTTC.

The chain couples TRBV9 to TRBJ1-1; D might be TRBD1 (5 bases). CDR1 is SGDLS and CDR2 is YYNGEE in the germline V gene. This CDR3 region has 15 residues. Trimming cost V 3 bases and J 6 bases, with 18 bases left between them. CDR3 in amino acids: CASSARWGSFSEAFF. CDR3 nucleotide sequence: TGTGCCAGCAGCGCCCGGTGGGGGTCGTTTTCTGAAGCTTTCTTT.

The rearrangement joins TRBV27 to TRBJ2-2; tentative D call: TRBD1 (5 bases). The V and J ends lost 3 bases and 2 bases respectively, with 16 bases between them. Looked up from germline, CDR1 is MNHEY and CDR2 is SMNVEV (reference sequence). CDR3 length: 17 residues. The CDR3 nucleotides are TGTGCCAGCAGTTTTGGGGCCGGAAAGATTAACACCGGGGAGCTGTTTTTT. As protein: CASSFGAGKINTGELFF.

This clone was counted a single time. This rearrangement joins TRBV21-1 to TRBJ1-4; the table's D call of TRBD1 was not tested on the DNA. TRBV21-1 is assigned pseudogene status. This CDR3 region has 16 residues. CDR3 nucleotide sequence: TGTGCCAGCAGCGGGCGCTCAGGGGCTTCTAATGAAAAACTGTTTTTT. Translating gives CASSGRSGASNEKLFF.

The chain recombines TRBV5-1 with TRBJ2-1; 8 bases agree with TRBD1. Trimming cost V 4 bases and J 8 bases; bases outside gene matches: 5. Per germline, CDR1 SGHRS and CDR2 YFSETQ. This CDR3 is built from 13 residues. CDR3 amino acids: CASSTDRGHEQFF. The CDR3 bases are TGCGCCAGCAGCACAGACAGGGGACATGAGCAGTTCTTC. The variable domain in full, completed from reference TRBV5-1 and TRBJ2-1, reads KAGVTQTPRYLIKTRGQQVTLSCSPISGHRSVSWYQQTPGQGLQFLFEYFSETQRNKGNFPGRFSGRQFSNSRSEMNVSTLELGDSALYLCASSTDRGHEQFFGPGTRLTVL.

In this sample, this clone turned up once. The chain recombines TRBV12-5 with TRBJ1-2; no clear D gene. The CDR3 is made up of 14 amino acids. Germline V gene lookup returns CDR1 LGHNT and CDR2 FRNRAP. Between the trimmed V and J ends, which lost 5 bases and 1 base, there was a span of 11 bases. The CDR3 reads CASGTPTLNYGYTF. For the CDR3, the DNA is TGTGCTAGTGGTACCCCGACCCTTAACTATGGCTACACCTTC.

This clone was picked up one time. The chain combines TRBV2 with TRBJ2-3, with D possibly TRBD1 on 5 matching bases. The CDR3 totals 15 residues. V lost 1 base and J lost 3, with 11 bases in between. CDR1 and CDR2 (germline): SNHLY, FYNNEI. CDR3 in amino acids: CASSEEGRATDTQYF. Here the CDR3 DNA reads TGTGCCAGCAGTGAAGAAGGCAGGGCAACAGATACGCAGTATTTT.

This chain joins TRBV11-3 and TRBJ2-4; weak D call: TRBD1 (5 bases). CDR3 length equals 14 residues. Trimming stripped 1 base from V and 6 bases from J, with 10 bases between. Germline CDR1 SGHNT, CDR2 YENEEA. The CDR3 nucleotides are TGTGCCAGCAGCTTAGGCGACAGCCCAAACATTCAGTACTTC. Residues: CASSLGDSPNIQYF.

This chain joins TRBV2 and TRBJ2-3; 8 bases agree with TRBD1. With V trimmed by 9 bases and J by 2 bases, 4 bases remained unmatched. The CDR3 length is 13 residues. Per germline, CDR1 SNHLY and CDR2 FYNNEI. The CDR3 is CASGQGPTDTQYF. The CDR3 DNA reads as TGTGCCAGTGGACAGGGTCCCACAGATACGCAGTATTTT.